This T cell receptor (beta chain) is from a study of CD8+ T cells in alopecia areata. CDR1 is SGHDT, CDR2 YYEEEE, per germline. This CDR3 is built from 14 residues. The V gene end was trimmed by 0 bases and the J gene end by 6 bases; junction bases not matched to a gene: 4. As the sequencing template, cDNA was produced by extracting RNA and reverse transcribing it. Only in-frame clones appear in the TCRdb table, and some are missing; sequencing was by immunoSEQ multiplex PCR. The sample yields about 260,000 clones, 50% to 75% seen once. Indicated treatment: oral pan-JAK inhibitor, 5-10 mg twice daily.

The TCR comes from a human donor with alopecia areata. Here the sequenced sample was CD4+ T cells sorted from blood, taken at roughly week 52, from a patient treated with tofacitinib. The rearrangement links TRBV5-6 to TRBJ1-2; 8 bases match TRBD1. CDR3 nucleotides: TGTGCCAGCAGCTTGGAACCAGGGGGCCATGGCTACACCTTC. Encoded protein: CASSLEPGGHGYTF.